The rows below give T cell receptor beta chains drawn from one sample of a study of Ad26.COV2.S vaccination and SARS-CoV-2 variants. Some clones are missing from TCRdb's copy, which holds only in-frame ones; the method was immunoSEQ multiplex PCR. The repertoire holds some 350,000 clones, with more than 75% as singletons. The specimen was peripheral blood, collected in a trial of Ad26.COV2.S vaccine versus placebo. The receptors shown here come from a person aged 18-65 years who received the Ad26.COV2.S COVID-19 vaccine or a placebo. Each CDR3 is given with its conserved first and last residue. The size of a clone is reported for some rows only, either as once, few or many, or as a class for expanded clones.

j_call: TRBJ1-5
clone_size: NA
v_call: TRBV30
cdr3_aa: CAWTSRGSSGNQPQHF

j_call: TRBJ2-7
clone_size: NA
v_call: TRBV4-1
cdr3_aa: CASSQGTGVQYF

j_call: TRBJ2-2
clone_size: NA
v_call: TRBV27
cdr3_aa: CASSWGRPNTGELFF

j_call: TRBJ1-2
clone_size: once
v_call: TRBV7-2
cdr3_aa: CASSLAGTFNYGYTF

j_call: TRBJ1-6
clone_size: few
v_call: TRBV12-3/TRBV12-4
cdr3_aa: CASSLGNSPLHF

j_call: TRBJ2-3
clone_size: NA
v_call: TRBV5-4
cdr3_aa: CASSHRLRDSDTQYF

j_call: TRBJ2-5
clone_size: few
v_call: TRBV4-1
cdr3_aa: CASRRTGGQETQYF

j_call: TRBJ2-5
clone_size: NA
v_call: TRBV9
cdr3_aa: CASSVDGGTQYF

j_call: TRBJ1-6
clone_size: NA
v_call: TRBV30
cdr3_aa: CAWREGSGDSPLHF

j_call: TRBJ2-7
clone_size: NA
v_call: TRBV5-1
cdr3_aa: CASSLVGGEYEQYF

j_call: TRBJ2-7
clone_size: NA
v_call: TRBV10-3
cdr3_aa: CAISEEGEQYF

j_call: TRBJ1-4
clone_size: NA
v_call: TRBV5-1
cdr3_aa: CASSPERGVFEKLFF

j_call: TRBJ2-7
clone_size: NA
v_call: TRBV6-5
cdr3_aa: CASRLISSYEQYF

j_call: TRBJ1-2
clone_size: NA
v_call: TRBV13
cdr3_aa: CASRTGGEWYGYTF

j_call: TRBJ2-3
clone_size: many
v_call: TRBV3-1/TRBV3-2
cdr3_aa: CASSLKPWAGSQYF

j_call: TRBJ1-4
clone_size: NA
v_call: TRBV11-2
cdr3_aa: CASSLVVSGEKLFF

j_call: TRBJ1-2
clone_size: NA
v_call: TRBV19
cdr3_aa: CASSIGQNRGQHGYTF

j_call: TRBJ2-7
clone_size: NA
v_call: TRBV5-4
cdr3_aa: CASSNFPTYEQYF

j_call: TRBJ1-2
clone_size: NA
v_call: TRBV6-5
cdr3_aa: CAIAPGPNSNYGYTF

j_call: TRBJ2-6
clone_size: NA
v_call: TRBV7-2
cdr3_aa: CASSRTTGLGANVLTF

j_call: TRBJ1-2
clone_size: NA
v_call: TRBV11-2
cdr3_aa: CASSLDVAGASGYTF

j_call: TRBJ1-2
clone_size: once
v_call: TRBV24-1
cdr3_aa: CATSVGSYGYTF